The 10 T cell receptor beta chains presented below share a single source sample, sequenced in a study of control samples from healthy donors and cancer patients. Sequencing used immunoSEQ multiplex PCR; TCRdb keeps in-frame clones, though not all of them. The sample holds about 140,000 clones, more than 90% seen once. Sequencing was performed on blood. These receptors were obtained from a man aged 25-45 years in good health.

This clone was counted only a few times. The chain joins TRBV6-2 or TRBV6-3 to TRBJ1-5, with unresolved D. The V and J ends lost 2 bases and 10 bases respectively, with 12 bases between them. This CDR3 is 13 amino acids long. Germline V gene data show CDR1 as MNHEY and CDR2 as SVGEGT. CDR3 DNA sequence: TGTGCCAGCAGTTACGGGGAAATTGGTCCCCAGCATTTT. Translated: CASSYGEIGPQHF.

The chain is built from TRBV28 and TRBJ2-7; tentative D call: TRBD2 (6 bases). V shed 4 bases and J shed 4 bases, with 20 bases lying between them. CDR1 MDHEN and CDR2 SYDVKM come from the germline V gene. The CDR3 totals 16 residues. This CDR3 is CASSSSVGAGYYEQYF. In nucleotides, the CDR3 is TGTGCCAGCAGTTCCTCAGTAGGGGCGGGATATTACGAGCAGTACTTC.

As concerns this clone: Compared with germline, one end of the junction differs, possibly owing to a read error. The chain couples TRBV6-1 to TRBJ1-1; no clear D gene. The CDR3 contains 12 residues. Germline V gives CDR1 MNHNS, CDR2 SASEGT. CDR3 sequence: CASCEGNTEAFF. The CDR3 DNA reads as TGTGCCAGCTGTGAGGGGAACACTGAAGCTTTCTTT.

The J gene is TRBJ2-1, the V gene TRBV6-5; D is possibly TRBD2 (6 bases). The CDR3 is made up of 13 amino acids. CDR1 is MNHEY, CDR2 SVGAGI, per germline. V was cut by 6 bases and J by 7 bases, with 13 bases left in between. This chain's CDR3 is CASSLDYWNEQFF. Written as DNA, the CDR3 is TGTGCCAGCAGCCTGGACTATTGGAATGAGCAGTTCTTC.

This clone showed up just a few times. The chain joins TRBV2 to TRBJ2-7; 14 bases align to TRBD2. V dropped 6 bases and J dropped 6; count of bases not matched to a gene: 7. The CDR3 loop spans 15 amino acids. Germline V gives CDR1 SNHLY, CDR2 FYNNEI. CDR3 bases: TGTGCCAGCAGAGGGACTAGCGGGAGTGCTGGCGAGCAGTACTTC. Protein product: CASRGTSGSAGEQYF.

V gene TRBV2 combines with J gene TRBJ2-1, with D unclear. The ends were cut back, 8 bases at V and 6 bases at J, with 11 bases in the middle. This CDR3 region has 12 residues. Germline V lookup: CDR1 SNHLY, CDR2 FYNNEI. The CDR3 is CASSPQTNEQFF. As DNA, the CDR3 is TGTGCCAGCTCCCCCCAGACCAATGAGCAGTTCTTC. Using reference TRBV2 and TRBJ2-1 for the parts outside the CDR3, the full variable domain is EPEVTQTPSHQVTQMGQEVILRCVPISNHLYFYWYRQILGQKVEFLVSFYNNEISEKSEIFDDQFSVERPDGSNFTLKIRSTKLEDSAMYFCASSPQTNEQFFGPGTRLTVL.

This clone was seen only once. The chain has TRBV28 and TRBJ2-7; 7 bases line up with TRBD1. J was trimmed by 5 bases and V by 5 bases; bases with no gene match: 9. CDR3 length: 14 residues. In germline, CDR1 is MDHEN, CDR2 SYDVKM. The CDR3 here is CASSPTGFFDEQYF. CDR3 coding DNA: TGTGCCAGCAGTCCGACAGGGTTCTTCGACGAGCAGTACTTC. Filled out from reference TRBV28 and TRBJ2-7, the complete variable domain reads DVKVTQSSRYLVKRTGEKVFLECVQDMDHENMFWYRQDPGLGLRLIYFSYDVKMKEKGDIPEGYSVSREKKERFSLILESASTNQTSMYLCASSPTGFFDEQYFGPGTRLTVT.

This clone was observed once. This sequence joins TRBV7-2 and TRBJ2-2; 7 nucleotides match TRBD1. V lost 1 base, J lost 4 bases, and 6 bases stayed unmatched. The CDR3 length is 16 residues. CDR1 and CDR2 (germline): SGHTA, FQGNSA. The CDR3 DNA follows: TGTGCCAGCAGCTTAGATCCCACAGGGGTCACCGGGGAGCTGTTTTTT. Translated, it gives CASSLDPTGVTGELFF.

V gene TRBV10-2 combines with J gene TRBJ1-2, with a tentative D call TRBD1 (5 bases). The germline CDR1 and CDR2 sequences are WSHSY and SAAADI. This CDR3 has 15 amino acids. V lost 0 bases to trimming and J lost 4 bases, with 12 bases between them. The CDR3 region has the DNA TGCGCCAGCAGTGAGTCGAACGGGGACGGCTATGGCTACACCTTC. Amino acids: CASSESNGDGYGYTF.

The V call is TRBV6-5, the J call TRBJ1-1, with TRBD1 matching 7 bases. The trim removed 6 bases at V and 1 base at J, leaving 5 bases unmatched. In germline, CDR1 is MNHEY, CDR2 SVGAGI. This CDR3 has 14 residues. CDR3 residues: CASSIWTGNTEAFF. CDR3 bases: TGTGCCAGCAGCATATGGACAGGGAACACTGAAGCTTTCTTT.